This entry lists 13 T cell receptor beta chains sequenced from one sample in a study of blood T cell repertoires in COVID-19 (dated by TCRdb to 2018 to 2021). Libraries were made using the immunoSEQ multiplex PCR assay. TCRdb mirrors the immuneACCESS table, restricted to in-frame sequences. Some clones are absent from its copies; in checked studies, under half trace to an unresolved V gene, and the reason for the others is unknown. The sample data list about 91,000 clones, and 85% to 90% of these were observed just once. The ten biggest clones cover around 8.1% of the sample. The sequencing input was peripheral blood. These receptors were obtained from a woman in her 70s with acute or convalescent COVID-19.

The J gene is TRBJ2-7, the V gene TRBV7-2; 8 nucleotides line up with TRBD2. V was pared by 0 bases and J by 7 bases, with 11 bases of the junction left unmatched. Germline V gene lookup returns CDR1 SGHTA and CDR2 FQGNSA. The CDR3 length is 16 residues. CDR3: CASSLALGGARWEQYF. As DNA, the CDR3 is TGTGCCAGCAGCTTAGCGCTCGGGGGGGCTCGGTGGGAGCAGTACTTC.

The rearrangement joins TRBV2 to TRBJ1-3, with D hard to call. The CDR3 totals 13 residues. Germline CDR1 is SNHLY and CDR2 is FYNNEI. Trimming pared 2 bases from V and 1 base from J, leaving 3 bases between. CDR3 residues: CASSEQSGNTIYF. Written as DNA, the CDR3 is TGTGCCAGCAGTGAACAATCTGGAAACACCATATATTTT.

The chain uses TRBV3-1 (or the pseudogene TRBV3-2) and TRBJ1-3, with D perhaps TRBD1 (5 bases). Trimming removed 1 base at V and 7 bases at J, with 14 bases between. The germline CDR1 and CDR2 sequences are LGHDT and YNNKEL (reference sequence). The CDR3 contains 15 residues. CDR3 protein: CASSQGSFGGNTIYF. Here the CDR3 DNA reads TGTGCCAGCAGCCAAGGTTCTTTTGGGGGGAACACCATATATTTT.

This clone was seen a few times. A junction end diverges from the germline sequence, so it may reflect a read error. The CDR3 DNA reads as TGTGCCAGCATTTCACAGAAAAACACTGGAGCTTTCTTT. This translates into CASISQKNTGAFF. V is TRBV2 and J is TRBJ1-1, with D uncertain. This CDR3 is 13 amino acids long. Germline values: CDR1 SNHLY, CDR2 FYNNEI.

This clone has a single count. The V and J genes are TRBV7-9 and TRBJ2-5, with 9 bases aligning to TRBD1. J lost 4 bases, V lost 5 bases, and 11 bases had no gene match. Germline V lookup: CDR1 SEHNR, CDR2 FQNEAQ (reference sequence). The CDR3 has 16 residues. This chain's CDR3 is CASSRQAATGGETQYF. The CDR3 nucleotides are TGTGCCAGCAGCCGACAGGCGGCGACAGGGGGAGAGACCCAGTACTTC.

The chain carries TRBV29-1 and TRBJ2-3; 7 bases map to TRBD2. V lost 5 bases, J lost 4 bases, and 9 bases stayed unmatched. Per the germline V gene, CDR1 is SQVTM and CDR2 is ANQGSEA. The CDR3 contains 14 residues. CDR3 nucleotide sequence: TGCAGCGTTCTAGGCGGGAGTCCGCCAGATACGCAGTATTTT. This sequence encodes CSVLGGSPPDTQYF.

The J gene is TRBJ1-3, the V gene TRBV28; D may be TRBD1 (6 bases). The germline CDR1 and CDR2 sequences are MDHEN and SYDVKM. The CDR3 totals 16 residues. The V gene lost 6 bases and the J gene lost 0 bases, with 15 bases spanning the gap. The CDR3 nucleotides read TGTGCCAGCAGCCGCACAGGGACTAGCTCTGGAAACACCATATATTTT. Its protein product is CASSRTGTSSGNTIYF.

Only one count was recorded for this clone. The genes are TRBV7-3 and TRBJ2-2, with TRBD2 matching over 11 bases. Germline CDR1 reads SGHTA; CDR2 reads FQGTGA. Trimming cost V 2 bases and J 4 bases; bases outside gene matches: 9. This CDR3 comprises 18 residues. CDR3: CASSLAPTSGRGTGELFF. CDR3 sequence (DNA): TGTGCCAGCAGCTTAGCCCCCACTAGCGGGAGAGGCACCGGGGAGCTGTTTTTT.

The chain recombines TRBV3-1 (or the pseudogene TRBV3-2) with TRBJ1-5; 7 nucleotides line up with TRBD1. The V and J ends lost 4 bases and 6 bases, in that order; junction bases with no gene match: 3. In germline, CDR1 is LGHDT, CDR2 YNNKEL (reference sequence). The CDR3 has 13 amino acids. CDR3 nucleotides: TGTGCCAGCAGCCTGGGACAGACTCAGCCCCAGCATTTT. This codes for CASSLGQTQPQHF.

The chain has TRBV6-5 and TRBJ2-7; the D is unclear. CDR1 and CDR2 (germline): MNHEY, SVGAGI. The CDR3 loop spans 14 amino acids. Trimming took 6 bases from V and 0 from J, leaving 12 bases between them. This CDR3 is CASSRGKSSYEQYF. CDR3 DNA sequence: TGTGCCAGCAGCCGCGGCAAAAGCTCCTACGAGCAGTACTTC.

This chain joins TRBV9 and TRBJ2-2; D is unresolved. The CDR3 is made up of 12 amino acids. Deletions cut 4 bases from V and 8 bases from J, with 9 bases between. Germline CDR1 and CDR2: SGDLS and YYNGEE. The CDR3 is CASSLSEGELFF. As DNA, the CDR3 is TGTGCCAGCAGCCTCTCGGAGGGGGAGCTGTTTTTT.

V is TRBV11-2 and J is TRBJ2-5; a weak D match, TRBD2 (5 bases). The germline gives CDR1 SGHAT, CDR2 FQNNGV. Trimming cost V 4 bases and J 5 bases, with 17 bases left between them. The CDR3 totals 15 residues. This chain's CDR3 is CASSSGGSAGETQYF. In DNA, the CDR3 is TGTGCCAGCAGCTCCGGCGGGTCTGCTGGGGAGACCCAGTACTTC. Full variable domain (rest looked up from reference TRBV11-2 and TRBJ2-5): EAGVAQSPRYKIIEKRQSVAFWCNPISGHATLYWYQQILGQGPKLLIQFQNNGVVDDSQLPKDRFSAERLKGVDSTLKIQPAKLEDSAVYLCASSSGGSAGETQYFGPGTRLLVL.

Comments on this clone: The identical CDR3 is also encoded by other nucleotide sequences in the sample. V usage is TRBV7-3 and J usage is TRBJ2-7; 15 bases fit TRBD2. CDR1 is SGHTA, CDR2 FQGTGA, per germline. The CDR3 spans 20 residues. V lost 5 bases, J lost 4 bases, and 18 bases stayed unmatched. CDR3 loop: CASSIRPPGLAGGRLYEQYF. In DNA form, the CDR3 reads TGTGCCAGCAGCATACGACCTCCGGGACTAGCGGGGGGCCGCCTTTACGAGCAGTACTTC. Together with reference TRBV7-3 and TRBJ2-7, the CDR3 gives the full variable domain: GAGVSQTPSNKVTEKGKYVELRCDPISGHTALYWYRQSLGQGPEFLIYFQGTGAADDSGLPNDRFFAVRPEGSVSTLKIQRTERGDSAVYLCASSIRPPGLAGGRLYEQYFGPGTRLTVT.